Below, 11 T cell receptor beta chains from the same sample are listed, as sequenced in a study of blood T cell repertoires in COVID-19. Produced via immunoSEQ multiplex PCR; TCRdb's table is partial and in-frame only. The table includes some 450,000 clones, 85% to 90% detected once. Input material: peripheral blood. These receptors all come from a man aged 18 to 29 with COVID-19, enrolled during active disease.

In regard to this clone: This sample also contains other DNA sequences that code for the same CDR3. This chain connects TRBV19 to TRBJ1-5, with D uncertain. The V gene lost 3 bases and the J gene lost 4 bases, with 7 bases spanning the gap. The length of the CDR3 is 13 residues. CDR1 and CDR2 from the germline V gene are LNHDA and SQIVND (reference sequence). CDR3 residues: CASSIGVNQPQHF. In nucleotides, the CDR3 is TGTGCCAGTAGTATCGGAGTTAATCAGCCCCAGCATTTT.

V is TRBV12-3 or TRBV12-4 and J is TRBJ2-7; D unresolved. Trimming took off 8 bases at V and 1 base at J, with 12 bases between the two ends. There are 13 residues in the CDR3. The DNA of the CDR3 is TGTGCCAGCTCCGTGACGGAGTCCTACGAGCAGTACTTC. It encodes CASSVTESYEQYF.

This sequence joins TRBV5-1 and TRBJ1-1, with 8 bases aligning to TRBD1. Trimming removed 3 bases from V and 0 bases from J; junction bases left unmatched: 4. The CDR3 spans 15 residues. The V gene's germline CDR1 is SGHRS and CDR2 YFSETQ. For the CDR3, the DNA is TGCGCCAGCAGCTGGGGGACAGGTTTGAACACTGAAGCTTTCTTT. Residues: CASSWGTGLNTEAFF.

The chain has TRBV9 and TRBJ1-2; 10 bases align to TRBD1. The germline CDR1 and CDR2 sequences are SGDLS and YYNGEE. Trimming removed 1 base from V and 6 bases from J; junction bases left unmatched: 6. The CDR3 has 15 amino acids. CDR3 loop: CASSVTGQGLDGYTF. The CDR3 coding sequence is TGTGCCAGCAGCGTAACGGGACAGGGGCTGGATGGCTACACCTTC. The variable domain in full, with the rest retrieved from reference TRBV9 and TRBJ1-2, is DSGVTQTPKHLITATGQRVTLRCSPRSGDLSVYWYQQSLDQGLQFLIQYYNGEERAKGNILERFSAQQFPDLHSELNLSSLELGDSALYFCASSVTGQGLDGYTFGSGTRLTVV.

CDR3 sequence (DNA): TGCGCCAGCAGCTTGGGGGGACAGCTTGAAGCTTTCTTT. Its protein is CASSLGGQLEAFF. The V and J genes are TRBV5-1 and TRBJ1-1, with TRBD1 matching 7 bases. J lost 7 bases, V lost 0 bases, and 3 bases had no gene match. The germline CDR1 and CDR2 sequences are SGHRS and YFSETQ. The CDR3 has 13 residues.

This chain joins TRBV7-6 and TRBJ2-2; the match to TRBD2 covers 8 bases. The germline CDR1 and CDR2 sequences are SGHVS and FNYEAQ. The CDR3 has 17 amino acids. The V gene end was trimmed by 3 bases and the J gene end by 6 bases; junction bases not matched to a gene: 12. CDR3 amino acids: CASSLDRWLAGSGELFF. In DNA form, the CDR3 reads TGTGCCAGCAGCTTGGACCGTTGGCTAGCGGGTTCCGGGGAGCTGTTTTTT. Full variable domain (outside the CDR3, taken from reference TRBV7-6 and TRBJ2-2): GAGVSQSPRYKVTKRGQDVALRCDPISGHVSLYWYRQALGQGPEFLTYFNYEAQQDKSGLPNDRFSAERPEGSISTLTIQRTEQRDSAMYRCASSLDRWLAGSGELFFGEGSRLTVL.

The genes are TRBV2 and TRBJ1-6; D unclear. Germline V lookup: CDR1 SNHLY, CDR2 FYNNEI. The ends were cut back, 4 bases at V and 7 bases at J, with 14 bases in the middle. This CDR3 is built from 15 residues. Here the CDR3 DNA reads TGTGCCAGCAGTGGCGAGCCGGCAGCGAATTCACCCCTCCACTTT. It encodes CASSGEPAANSPLHF.

The CDR3 DNA sequence: TGTGCCAGCAGCCCCGGGAGCGCTAATGAAAAACTGTTTTTT. Amino acid sequence: CASSPGSANEKLFF. The chain has TRBV5-6 and TRBJ1-4, with D unresolved. In germline, CDR1 is SGHDT, CDR2 YYEEEE. The CDR3 totals 14 residues. Trimming cost V 4 bases and J 3 bases, with 10 bases left between them.

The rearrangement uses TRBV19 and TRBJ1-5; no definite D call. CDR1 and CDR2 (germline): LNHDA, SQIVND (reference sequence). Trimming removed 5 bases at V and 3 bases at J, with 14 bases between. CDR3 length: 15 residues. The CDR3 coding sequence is TGTGCCAGTAGTCTTAAACGGGTTGCCAATCAGCCCCAGCATTTT. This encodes CASSLKRVANQPQHF. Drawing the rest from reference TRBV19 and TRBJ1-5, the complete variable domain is DGGITQSPKYLFRKEGQNVTLSCEQNLNHDAMYWYRQDPGQGLRLIYYSQIVNDFQKGDIAEGYSVSREKKESFPLTVTSAQKNPTAFYLCASSLKRVANQPQHFGDGTRLSIL.

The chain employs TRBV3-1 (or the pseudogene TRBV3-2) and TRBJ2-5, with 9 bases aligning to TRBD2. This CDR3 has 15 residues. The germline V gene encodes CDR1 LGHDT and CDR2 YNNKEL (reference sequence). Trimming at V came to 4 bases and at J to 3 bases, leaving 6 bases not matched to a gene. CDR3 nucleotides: TGTGCCAGCAGCCTCAGGTCTAGCGGGGAAGAGACCCAGTACTTC. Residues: CASSLRSSGEETQYF.

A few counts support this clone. CDR3 region: CASSSGRSTDTQYF. The CDR3 bases are TGTGCCAGCTCTAGCGGGAGGAGCACAGATACGCAGTATTTT. The chain recombines TRBV7-3 with TRBJ2-3, with TRBD2 matching over 11 bases. The V gene's germline CDR1 is SGHTA and CDR2 FQGTGA. V lost 8 bases to trimming and J lost 0 bases; unmatched junction nucleotides: 1. The CDR3 has 14 amino acids.